The rows below give T cell receptor beta chains drawn from one sample of a study of T cell changes during pregnancy in multiple sclerosis. Method: immunoSEQ multiplex PCR; TCRdb's copy keeps in-frame clones and lacks some. The profile shows just under 80,000 clones, about 93% of them singletons. This material consisted of peripheral blood, taken in the first trimester of pregnancy. These receptors were collected from a female donor with multiple sclerosis, enrolled in a pregnancy study. The CDR3 runs from the conserved cysteine through the conserved F or W. The order of the fields is clone size, J gene, D gene, V gene, CDR3 DNA, CDR3 protein. D genes are given only for firm matches. Rows give clone size only sometimes, using once, few, many, or a class for an expanded clone.

. | TRBJ1-5 | . | TRBV15 | TGTGCCACCAGCAGAGAGCAGGGAAGCAATCAGCCCCAGCATTTT | CATSREQGSNQPQHF
once | TRBJ1-5 | TRBD1 | TRBV5-5 | TGTGCCAGCAGCTTCGACAGGGCTAGCAATCAGCCCCAGCATTTT | CASSFDRASNQPQHF
. | TRBJ1-2 | TRBD1 | TRBV19 | TGTGCCAGTAGTATCGCGCGGCAGGGGGATGGCTACACCTTC | CASSIARQGDGYTF
. | TRBJ1-4 | TRBD1 | TRBV9 | TGTGCCAGCAGCGTAGATACAGGGGTGGTGGAAAAACTGTTTTTT | CASSVDTGVVEKLFF
. | TRBJ2-1 | . | TRBV4-3 | TGCGCCAGCAGCCAAGAGGGCGCTAGCGCATACAATGAGCAGTTCTTC | CASSQEGASAYNEQFF
few | TRBJ2-7 | . | TRBV4-3 | TGCGCCAGCAGCCAAGATAAGGACAGAACCTACGAGCAGTACTTC | CASSQDKDRTYEQYF
. | TRBJ1-1 | . | TRBV25-1 | TGTGCCAGCAGTCGCGACCGGTGGCCGGCGGGTACTGAAGCTTTCTTT | CASSRDRWPAGTEAFF
. | TRBJ1-5 | . | TRBV28 | TGTGCCAGCAGTGGGGGACATCCTCTTAGTAGCAATCAGCCCCAGCATTTT | CASSGGHPLSSNQPQHF
. | TRBJ2-1 | TRBD2 | TRBV29-1 | TGCAGCGTTGGTCTAGCGGCGTACAATGAGCAGTTCTTC | CSVGLAAYNEQFF
. | TRBJ2-7 | TRBD2 | TRBV10-2 | TGCGCCAGCAGTGAGTCGGGACTAGCGGAGACCTACGAGCAGTACTTC | CASSESGLAETYEQYF
. | TRBJ1-2 | . | TRBV5-1 | TGCGCCAGCAGTTCAATCCCCGGACAGCCCTATGGCTACACCTTC | CASSSIPGQPYGYTF
. | TRBJ2-5 | TRBD1 | TRBV9 | TGTGCCAGCAGCGTAGGGCCTGACAGGGAACGGGCGTACTTC | CASSVGPDRERAYF
. | TRBJ1-6 | . | TRBV5-1 | TGCGCCAGCAGCTTAGGACAGCCGCAAGGTTCACCCCTCCACTTT | CASSLGQPQGSPLHF
. | TRBJ2-1 | TRBD2 | TRBV15 | TGTGCCACCAGCAGTTCGCTAGCGGGGATATACAATGAGCAGTTCTTC | CATSSSLAGIYNEQFF
. | TRBJ1-1 | TRBD1 | TRBV29-1 | TGCAGCGCCGGGACAGCCTGGGGGACTGAAGCTTTCTTT | CSAGTAWGTEAFF
. | TRBJ2-1 | . | TRBV4-2 | TGTGCCAGCAGCCTTCGTCGCGGCTCCTACAATGAGCAGTTCTTC | CASSLRRGSYNEQFF
. | TRBJ2-7 | . | TRBV7-2 | TGTGCCAGCAGCCCAACTCACAGGGGAGAAGCGGGCGAGCAGTACTTC | CASSPTHRGEAGEQYF
. | TRBJ1-3 | . | TRBV5-5 | TGTGCCAGCAGCTTGGGTCGGGTGACTGGAAACACCATATATTTT | CASSLGRVTGNTIYF
. | TRBJ2-7 | . | TRBV18 | TGTGCCAGCTCACCACAGCAGGGTTACTCCTACGAGCAGTACTTC | CASSPQQGYSYEQYF
. | TRBJ1-2 | . | TRBV2 | TGTGCCAGCATTCAACTGGACAGTTACACCTTC | CASIQLDSYTF
. | TRBJ1-4 | . | TRBV11-2 | TGTGCCAGCAGCGGGTGGGCTGAAAAACTGTTTTTT | CASSGWAEKLFF
. | TRBJ2-1 | . | TRBV5-1 | TGCGCCAGCAGCTTGGGGTGGCAGGGCAATGAGCAGTTCTTC | CASSLGWQGNEQFF
. | TRBJ2-3 | TRBD2 | TRBV6-6 | TGTGCCAGCAGCCCTACGCGGGGGGCTAGCACAGATACGCAGTATTTT | CASSPTRGASTDTQYF
. | TRBJ2-1 | . | TRBV7-9 | TGTGCCAGCAACCCGCGGCTTAAACGGGATGAGCAGTTCTTC | CASNPRLKRDEQFF
. | TRBJ2-2 | TRBD1 | TRBV5-8 | TGTGCCAGCAGCTTCCCCCTCGGGACAGGGAACACCGGGGAGCTGTTTTTT | CASSFPLGTGNTGELFF
. | TRBJ2-3 | TRBD1 | TRBV4-1 | TGCGCCAGCAGCCGCCAGACGGGACAGGGCCGCACAGATACGCAGTATTTT | CASSRQTGQGRTDTQYF
. | TRBJ2-2 | TRBD1 | TRBV7-2 | TGTGCCAGCAGCTCTTTGACAGGGCGCACCGGGGAGCTGTTTTTT | CASSSLTGRTGELFF
. | TRBJ2-2 | . | TRBV27 | TGTGCCAGCAGTCCCCTCGAGGTTATGGGCACCGGGGAGCTGTTTTTT | CASSPLEVMGTGELFF
once | TRBJ1-5 | TRBD1 | TRBV2 | TGTGCCAGCAGTGATTCCGACAGGGCCAATCAGCCCCAGCATTTT | CASSDSDRANQPQHF
. | TRBJ2-1 | TRBD2 | TRBV9 | TGTGCCAGCAGCGCCGGACTAGCGGGAGGGCCTATCGCGGGGGATGAGCAGTTCTTC | CASSAGLAGGPIAGDEQFF
once | TRBJ2-7 | TRBD2 | TRBV4-1 | TGCGCCAGCAGCCAAATAGCGGGAGTTCATCGCGAGCAGTACTTC | CASSQIAGVHREQYF
. | TRBJ2-3 | TRBD2 | TRBV4-1 | TGCGCCAGCAGCCCTATAGCGGGGGGGCGCACAGATACGCAGTATTTT | CASSPIAGGRTDTQYF
. | TRBJ1-5 | TRBD1 | TRBV7-2 | TGTGCCAGCAGCCCGGACAGGGGGCCCAATCAGCCCCAGCATTTT | CASSPDRGPNQPQHF
. | TRBJ2-5 | . | TRBV5-1 | TGCGCCAGCAGCTTGCCAGGGGAAGAGACCCAGTACTTC | CASSLPGEETQYF
. | TRBJ2-7 | . | TRBV29-1 | TGCAGCGTTCAGGGTCAGGGAATCTACGAGCAGTACTTC | CSVQGQGIYEQYF
once | TRBJ2-7 | . | TRBV2 | TGTGCCACCACCGAGAGGGCGAATTCGGGGCAGTACTTC | CATTERANSGQYF
. | TRBJ2-6 | . | TRBV28 | TGTGCCAGCAGTCGGACAGCACAGGCCAACGTCCTGACTTTC | CASSRTAQANVLTF
. | TRBJ2-7 | . | TRBV19 | TGTGCCAGTAGTATAGGTCCAGACTCCTACGAGCAGTACTTC | CASSIGPDSYEQYF
few | TRBJ2-1 | . | TRBV6-6 | TGTGCCAGCAATCATAGGGGCGAGCGTGGTAGTGAGCAGTTCTTC | CASNHRGERGSEQFF
. | TRBJ1-1 | . | TRBV11-2 | TGTGCCAGCAGCTTAGATGGGGAGGGGAGAGGCACTGAAGCTTTCTTT | CASSLDGEGRGTEAFF
. | TRBJ2-7 | TRBD2 | TRBV5-4 | TGTGCCAGCAGCTTGGGGTGGACTAGCGGGGGGACCTACGAGCAGTACTTC | CASSLGWTSGGTYEQYF